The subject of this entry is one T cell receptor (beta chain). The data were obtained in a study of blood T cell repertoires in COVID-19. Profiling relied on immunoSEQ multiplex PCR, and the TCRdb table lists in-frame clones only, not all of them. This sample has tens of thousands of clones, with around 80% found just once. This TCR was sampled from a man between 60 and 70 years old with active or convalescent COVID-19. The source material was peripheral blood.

The CDR3 is CASSLVRDPAYEQYF. CDR3 coding DNA: TGTGCCAGCAGCTTGGTCAGGGATCCCGCCTACGAGCAGTACTTC. This chain uses TRBV5-6 with TRBJ2-7, with D possibly TRBD1 on 5 matching bases. The V gene's germline CDR1 is SGHDT and CDR2 YYEEEE. This CDR3 has 15 residues. V lost 0 bases to trimming and J lost 2 bases, with 12 bases between them.